This is a list of T cell receptor beta chains from one sample in a study of blood T cell repertoires in COVID-19. Assay used: immunoSEQ multiplex PCR; TCRdb lists only in-frame clones, some missing. The sample lists about 210,000 clones, roughly nine tenths seen once, with roughly 0.7% in the top ten. Sequenced material: peripheral blood. The origin of the receptors is a man aged 35 to 55 with acute or convalescent COVID-19. Both conserved end residues are part of each CDR3. D genes are given only for firm matches. Clone size is shown for a subset of rows, as once, few, many or a class of expanded clone.

J gene	clone size	V gene	D gene	CDR3 protein	CDR3 DNA
TRBJ1-5	.	TRBV4-1	TRBD1	CASSQGWGQWDQPQHF	TGCGCCAGCAGCCAAGGGTGGGGACAGTGGGATCAGCCCCAGCATTTT
TRBJ1-1	.	TRBV21-1	.	CASSKDGTGRRSEAFF	TGTGCCAGCAGCAAAGACGGGACAGGACGGAGGTCTGAAGCTTTCTTT
TRBJ2-3	.	TRBV10-2	TRBD1	CASFGRGQGAWDTQYF	TGCGCCAGCTTCGGTAGGGGACAGGGGGCTTGGGATACGCAGTATTTT
TRBJ2-1	.	TRBV6-2/TRBV6-3	TRBD1	CASSYTGGLWQFF	TGTGCCAGCAGTTACACAGGGGGACTCTGGCAGTTCTTC
TRBJ2-1	.	TRBV5-6	.	CASSLLRDNEQFF	TGTGCCAGCAGCTTGTTGAGGGACAATGAGCAGTTCTTC
TRBJ2-2	.	TRBV4-1	.	CASSPPGTLTDDTGELFF	TGCGCCAGCAGCCCACCCGGGACTCTCACCGATGACACCGGGGAGCTGTTTTTT
TRBJ2-1	.	TRBV30	.	CAWSEIRPTRMFEQFF	TGTGCCTGGAGTGAGATCCGGCCGACTAGAATGTTTGAGCAGTTCTTC
TRBJ2-2	.	TRBV9	TRBD2	CASSAGLADTGELFF	TGTGCCAGCAGCGCCGGACTAGCGGACACCGGGGAGCTGTTTTTT
TRBJ2-5	.	TRBV9	TRBD2	CASSVIGLAEETQYF	TGTGCCAGCAGCGTAATCGGACTAGCGGAAGAGACCCAGTACTTC
TRBJ2-2	.	TRBV4-2	TRBD1	CASSQDDRVAGELFF	TGTGCCAGCAGCCAAGATGACAGGGTAGCCGGGGAGCTGTTTTTT
TRBJ1-2	.	TRBV27	.	CASSPGLGLYGYTF	TGTGCCAGCAGTCCTGGGCTGGGTCTCTATGGCTACACCTTC
TRBJ2-1	.	TRBV7-3	TRBD1	CASSVTGVGDEQFF	TGTGCCAGCAGCGTTACAGGGGTTGGCGATGAGCAGTTCTTC
TRBJ1-5	.	TRBV7-6	TRBD1	CASSAGQGDNQPQHF	TGTGCCAGCAGCGCCGGACAGGGTGACAATCAGCCCCAGCATTTT
TRBJ1-2	.	TRBV6-5	.	CASSPVGSGYTF	TGTGCCAGCAGTCCGGTGGGGAGTGGCTACACCTTC
TRBJ2-3	once	TRBV10-3	.	CAIRGLDTDTQYF	TGTGCCATCAGGGGGCTGGACACAGATACGCAGTATTTT
TRBJ2-3	.	TRBV7-6	TRBD2	CASSLGVGLAGDTQYF	TGTGCCAGCAGCTTAGGAGTAGGGCTAGCGGGGGATACGCAGTATTTT
TRBJ2-7	.	TRBV25-1	.	CASSDPRFVYEQYF	TGTGCCAGCAGTGATCCCAGGTTCGTCTACGAGCAGTACTTC
TRBJ1-1	.	TRBV18	TRBD1	CASSPRQGDTEAFF	TGTGCCAGCTCACCTCGACAGGGGGACACTGAAGCTTTCTTT
TRBJ1-4	.	TRBV15	.	CATSRVEGASFEKLFF	TGTGCCACCAGCAGAGTTGAAGGGGCGAGTTTCGAAAAACTGTTTTTT
TRBJ1-1	.	TRBV19	.	CASRGAMNTEAFF	TGTGCCAGTAGAGGGGCTATGAACACTGAAGCTTTCTTT
TRBJ2-7	.	TRBV6-5	.	CASYGTNYEQYF	TGTGCCAGCTACGGGACAAACTACGAGCAGTACTTC
TRBJ1-3	.	TRBV19	.	CASSIHGEGNTIYF	TGTGCCAGTAGTATACACGGGGAAGGAAACACCATATATTTT
TRBJ2-7	.	TRBV27	TRBD2	CASQREASYEQYF	TGTGCCAGTCAGCGGGAGGCCTCCTACGAGCAGTACTTC
TRBJ2-5	.	TRBV27	.	CASSLVWDNPKETQYF	TGTGCCAGCAGTTTAGTTTGGGACAACCCCAAGGAGACCCAGTACTTC
TRBJ2-6	.	TRBV28	.	CASTIPGLGANVLTF	TGTGCCAGCACCATTCCCGGTCTTGGGGCCAACGTCCTGACTTTC
TRBJ1-4	.	TRBV7-2	.	CASSFRGEKLFF	TGTGCCAGCAGCTTCAGGGGAGAAAAACTGTTTTTT
TRBJ1-2	.	TRBV2	.	CASSPGAYGYTF	TGTGCCAGCAGCCCTGGGGCATATGGCTACACCTTC
TRBJ2-3	.	TRBV11-2	TRBD1	CASSLRDSRTDTQYF	TGTGCCAGCAGCCTAAGGGACAGTAGGACAGATACGCAGTATTTT
TRBJ2-3	.	TRBV10-3	TRBD2	CAISPSSGEDTQYF	TGTGCCATCAGCCCTTCTAGCGGGGAGGATACGCAGTATTTT
TRBJ2-7	.	TRBV2	.	CASSPVALEQYF	TGTGCCAGCAGTCCAGTTGCCCTCGAGCAGTACTTC
TRBJ2-3	.	TRBV3-1/TRBV3-2	.	CASSQDRPRPSVGTDTQYF	TGTGCCAGCAGCCAAGATCGTCCTAGGCCCTCAGTCGGGACAGATACGCAGTATTTT
TRBJ1-4	once	TRBV5-6	.	CASSLLGGEFEKLFF	TGTGCCAGCAGCTTGTTAGGGGGTGAGTTTGAAAAACTGTTTTTT
TRBJ1-2	few	TRBV5-8	.	CASRARGSGYGYTF	TGTGCCAGCAGGGCCAGGGGTTCCGGCTATGGCTACACCTTC
TRBJ2-3	.	TRBV5-1	.	CASSASFSQGSDTQYF	TGCGCCAGCAGCGCCAGTTTCAGCCAGGGCTCAGATACGCAGTATTTT
TRBJ2-7	.	TRBV3-1/TRBV3-2	TRBD2	CASSQESGSSYEQYF	TGTGCCAGCAGCCAGGAAAGCGGGAGCTCCTACGAGCAGTACTTC
TRBJ2-1	.	TRBV7-2	TRBD2	CASSSLAGSYNEQFF	TGTGCCAGCAGTTCGCTAGCGGGGTCCTACAATGAGCAGTTCTTC
TRBJ1-4	.	TRBV4-1	.	CASSFSGGGGEKLFF	TGCGCCAGCAGCTTTTCCGGGGGAGGAGGTGAAAAACTGTTTTTT
TRBJ1-4	.	TRBV2	.	CASTGRRGRLTNEKLFF	TGTGCCAGCACCGGGAGGAGGGGCCGGTTGACTAATGAAAAACTGTTTTTT
TRBJ2-7	.	TRBV2	.	CASSESPGLISYEQYF	TGTGCCAGCAGTGAATCCCCGGGACTGATTTCCTACGAGCAGTACTTC
TRBJ1-2	few	TRBV10-3	.	CAISESVSGVRDYGYTF	TGTGCCATCAGTGAGTCGGTATCAGGGGTGAGGGACTATGGCTACACCTTC
TRBJ1-1	.	TRBV28	TRBD1	CASSSGQGDTEAFF	TGTGCCAGCAGTTCGGGACAGGGGGACACTGAAGCTTTCTTT
TRBJ1-1	.	TRBV5-6	.	CASSLGQIPTEAFF	TGTGCCAGCAGCCTGGGGCAGATCCCCACTGAAGCTTTCTTT
TRBJ2-3	once	TRBV11-3	TRBD2	CASSLGITSGGATDTQYF	TGTGCCAGCAGCTTAGGTATCACTAGCGGGGGAGCCACAGATACGCAGTATTTT
TRBJ1-2	.	TRBV7-9	.	CASSLGGAGASYGYTF	TGTGCCAGCAGCTTAGGTGGAGCGGGGGCCTCCTATGGCTACACCTTC
TRBJ2-3	.	TRBV19	.	CASSIKRADTQYF	TGTGCCAGTAGCATAAAGAGGGCAGATACGCAGTATTTT
TRBJ1-4	.	TRBV6-1	TRBD1	CASSEGGTGGRKLFF	TGTGCCAGCAGTGAAGGAGGGACAGGGGGCAGAAAACTGTTTTTT
TRBJ2-3	.	TRBV12-2	.	CASRLAGTSGNTDTQYF	TGTGCAAGTCGCTTAGCGGGGACTAGCGGAAACACAGATACGCAGTATTTT
TRBJ1-6	.	TRBV6-2/TRBV6-3	TRBD1	CASSYGGQGHSPLHF	TGTGCCAGCAGTTACGGGGGACAGGGGCATTCACCCCTCCACTTT
TRBJ2-1	.	TRBV11-3	.	CASSLSRQSYNEQFF	TGTGCCAGCAGCTTAAGTCGCCAGTCCTACAATGAGCAGTTCTTC
TRBJ2-4	.	TRBV2	TRBD1	CASSEARWDSQVAKNIQYF	TGTGCCAGCAGTGAAGCGAGGTGGGACAGCCAAGTAGCCAAAAACATTCAGTACTTC
TRBJ1-3	.	TRBV21-1	.	CASSGQGQNSGNTIYF	TGTGCCAGCAGCGGACAGGGTCAAAACTCTGGAAACACCATATATTTT
TRBJ1-5	.	TRBV6-2/TRBV6-3	.	CASSPSPRYSNQPQHF	TGTGCCAGCAGCCCCTCCCCCCGGTATAGCAATCAGCCCCAGCATTTT
TRBJ1-2	.	TRBV27	.	CASSLIGGPGYTF	TGTGCCAGCAGTTTAATCGGGGGGCCCGGCTACACCTTC
TRBJ1-5	.	TRBV6-5	.	CAGTRQVNQPQHF	TGTGCCGGCACCAGGCAAGTCAATCAGCCCCAGCATTTT
TRBJ2-7	.	TRBV5-1	TRBD2	CASSFTPPGAGGSYEQYF	TGCGCCAGCAGCTTTACCCCCCCAGGGGCGGGGGGCTCCTACGAGCAGTACTTC